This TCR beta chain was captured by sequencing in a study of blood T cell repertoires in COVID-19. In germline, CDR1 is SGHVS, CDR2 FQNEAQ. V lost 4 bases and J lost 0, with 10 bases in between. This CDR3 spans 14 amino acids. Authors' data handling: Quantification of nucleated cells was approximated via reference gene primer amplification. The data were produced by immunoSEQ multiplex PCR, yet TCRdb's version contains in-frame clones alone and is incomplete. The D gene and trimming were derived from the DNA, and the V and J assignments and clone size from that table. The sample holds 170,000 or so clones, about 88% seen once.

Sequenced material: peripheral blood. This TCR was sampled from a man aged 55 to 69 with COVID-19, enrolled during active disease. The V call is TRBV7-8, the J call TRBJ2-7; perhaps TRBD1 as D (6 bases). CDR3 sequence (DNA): TGTGCCAGCAGCTCCCGGACAGACTCCTACGAGCAGTACTTC. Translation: CASSSRTDSYEQYF.